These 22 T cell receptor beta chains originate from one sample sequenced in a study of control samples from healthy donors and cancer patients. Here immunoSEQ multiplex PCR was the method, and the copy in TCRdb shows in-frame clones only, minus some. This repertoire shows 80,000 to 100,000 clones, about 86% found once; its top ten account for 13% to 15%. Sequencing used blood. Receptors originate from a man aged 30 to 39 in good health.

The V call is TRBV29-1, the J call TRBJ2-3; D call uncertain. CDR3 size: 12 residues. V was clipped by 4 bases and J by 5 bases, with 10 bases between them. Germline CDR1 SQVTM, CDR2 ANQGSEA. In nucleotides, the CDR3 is TGCAGCGTTGTAATGACGCAAGATACGCAGTATTTT. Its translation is CSVVMTQDTQYF.

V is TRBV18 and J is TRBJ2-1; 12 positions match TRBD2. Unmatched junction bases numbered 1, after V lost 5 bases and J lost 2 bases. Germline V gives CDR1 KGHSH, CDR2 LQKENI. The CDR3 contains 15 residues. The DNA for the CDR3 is TGTGCCAGCTCAGGACTAGCGGGACCCTACAATGAGCAGTTCTTC. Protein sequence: CASSGLAGPYNEQFF. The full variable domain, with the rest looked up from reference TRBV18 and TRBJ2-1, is NAGVMQNPRHLVRRRGQEARLRCSPMKGHSHVYWYRQLPEEGLKFMVYLQKENIIDESGMPKERFSAEFPKEGPSILRIQQVVRGDSAAYFCASSGLAGPYNEQFFGPGTRLTVL.

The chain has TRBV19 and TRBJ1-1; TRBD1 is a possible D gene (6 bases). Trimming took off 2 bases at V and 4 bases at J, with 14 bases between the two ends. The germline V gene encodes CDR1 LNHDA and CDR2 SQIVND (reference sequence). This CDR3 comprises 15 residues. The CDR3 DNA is TGTGCCAGTAGTATATTGGGGGGGGCCAGCACTGAAGCTTTCTTT. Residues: CASSILGGASTEAFF.

The CDR3 region has the DNA TGTGCCAGCAGTTTATGGACGGGTCGTTATAGCGGACTCACAGATACGCAGTATTTT. This encodes CASSLWTGRYSGLTDTQYF. The rearrangement uses TRBV27 and TRBJ2-3; possibly TRBD2 for D (6 bases). With 1 base removed from V and 2 bases from J, the gap between germline ends came to 22 bases. Germline V gene lookup returns CDR1 MNHEY and CDR2 SMNVEV (reference sequence). The CDR3 is 19 amino acids.

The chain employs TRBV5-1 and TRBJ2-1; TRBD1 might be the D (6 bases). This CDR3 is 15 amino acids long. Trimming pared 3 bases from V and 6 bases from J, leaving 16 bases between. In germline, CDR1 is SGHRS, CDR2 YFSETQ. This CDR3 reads CASSSGDPPGNEQFF. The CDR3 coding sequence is TGCGCCAGCAGCTCAGGGGACCCGCCGGGCAATGAGCAGTTCTTC.

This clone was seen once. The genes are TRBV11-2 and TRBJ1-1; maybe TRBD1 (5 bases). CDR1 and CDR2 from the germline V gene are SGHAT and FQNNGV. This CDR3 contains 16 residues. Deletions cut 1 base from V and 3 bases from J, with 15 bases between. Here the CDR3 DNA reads TGTGCCAGCAGCTTAGCAGGTCCCCTGGGGGACACTGAAGCTTTCTTT. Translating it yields CASSLAGPLGDTEAFF. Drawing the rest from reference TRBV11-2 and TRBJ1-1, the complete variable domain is EAGVAQSPRYKIIEKRQSVAFWCNPISGHATLYWYQQILGQGPKLLIQFQNNGVVDDSQLPKDRFSAERLKGVDSTLKIQPAKLEDSAVYLCASSLAGPLGDTEAFFGQGTRLTVV.

This chain's CDR3 is CASTRQGAGEKLFF. The DNA for the CDR3 is TGTGCCAGCACCAGACAGGGGGCAGGGGAAAAACTGTTTTTT. This chain uses TRBV7-9 with TRBJ1-4, with TRBD1 matching over 10 bases. CDR3 length equals 14 residues. Germline V CDR1 and CDR2: SEHNR, FQNEAQ (reference sequence). The V gene end was trimmed by 7 bases and the J gene end by 8 bases; junction bases not matched to a gene: 7.

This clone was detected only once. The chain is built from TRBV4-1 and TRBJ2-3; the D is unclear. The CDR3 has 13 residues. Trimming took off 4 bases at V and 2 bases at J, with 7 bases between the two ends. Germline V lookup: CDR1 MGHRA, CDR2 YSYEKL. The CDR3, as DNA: TGCGCCAGCAGCCCCCGGACCACAGATACGCAGTATTTT. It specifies CASSPRTTDTQYF.

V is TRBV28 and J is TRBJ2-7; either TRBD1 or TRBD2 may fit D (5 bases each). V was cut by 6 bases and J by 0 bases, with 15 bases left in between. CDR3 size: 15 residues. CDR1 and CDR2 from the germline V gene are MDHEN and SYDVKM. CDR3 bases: TGTGCCAGCAGACGACCCGGGGCCCTCTCCTACGAGCAGTACTTC. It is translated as CASRRPGALSYEQYF.

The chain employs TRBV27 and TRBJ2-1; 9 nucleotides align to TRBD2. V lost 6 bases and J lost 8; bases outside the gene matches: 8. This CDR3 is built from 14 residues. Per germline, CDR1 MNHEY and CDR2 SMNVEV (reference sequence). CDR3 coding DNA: TGTGCCAGCAGGACGGGACTAGCAGTCGATGAGCAGTTCTTC. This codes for CASRTGLAVDEQFF.

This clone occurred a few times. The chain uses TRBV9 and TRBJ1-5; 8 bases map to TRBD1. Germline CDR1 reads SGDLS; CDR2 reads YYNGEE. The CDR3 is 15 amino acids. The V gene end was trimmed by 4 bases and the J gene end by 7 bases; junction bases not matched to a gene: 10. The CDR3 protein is CASSFGQGVGQPQHF. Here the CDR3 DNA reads TGTGCCAGCAGCTTCGGACAGGGCGTCGGACAGCCCCAGCATTTT.

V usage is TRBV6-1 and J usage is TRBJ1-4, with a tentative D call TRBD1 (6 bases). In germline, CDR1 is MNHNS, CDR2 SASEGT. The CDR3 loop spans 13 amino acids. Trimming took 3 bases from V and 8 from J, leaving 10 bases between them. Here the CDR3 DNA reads TGTGCCAGCAGTGAGGCAGACAGGGAAAAACTGTTTTTT. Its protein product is CASSEADREKLFF.

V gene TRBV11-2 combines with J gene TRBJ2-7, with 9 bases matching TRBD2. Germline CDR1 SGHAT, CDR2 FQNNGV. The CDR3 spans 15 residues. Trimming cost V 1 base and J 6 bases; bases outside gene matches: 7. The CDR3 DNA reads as TGTGCCAGCAGCTTAGGGGCGGGAGGGCTTGGCGAGCAGTACTTC. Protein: CASSLGAGGLGEQYF.

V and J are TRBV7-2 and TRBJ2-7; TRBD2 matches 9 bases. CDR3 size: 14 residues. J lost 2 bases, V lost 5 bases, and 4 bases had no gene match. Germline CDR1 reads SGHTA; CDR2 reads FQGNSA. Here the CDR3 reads CASSGAGGTYEQYF. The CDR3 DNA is TGTGCCAGCAGCGGCGCGGGAGGGACCTACGAGCAGTACTTC.

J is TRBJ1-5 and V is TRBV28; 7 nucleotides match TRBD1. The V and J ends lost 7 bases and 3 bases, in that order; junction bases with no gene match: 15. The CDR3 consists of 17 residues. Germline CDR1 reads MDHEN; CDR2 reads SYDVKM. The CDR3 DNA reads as TGTGCCAGCACCAAAGCCGACAGGGCCAGGGACAATCAGCCCCAGCATTTT. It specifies CASTKADRARDNQPQHF.

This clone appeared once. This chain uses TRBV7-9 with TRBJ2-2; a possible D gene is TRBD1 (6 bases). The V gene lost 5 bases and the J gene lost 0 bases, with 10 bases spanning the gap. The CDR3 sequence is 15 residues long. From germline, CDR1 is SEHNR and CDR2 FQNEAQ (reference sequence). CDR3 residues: CASSPNRANTGELFF. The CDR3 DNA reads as TGTGCCAGCAGCCCGAACAGGGCGAACACCGGGGAGCTGTTTTTT. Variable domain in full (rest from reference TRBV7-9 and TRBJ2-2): DTGVSQNPRHKITKRGQNVTFRCDPISEHNRLYWYRQTLGQGPEFLTYFQNEAQLEKSRLLSDRFSAERPKGSFSTLEIQRTEQGDSAMYLCASSPNRANTGELFFGEGSRLTVL.

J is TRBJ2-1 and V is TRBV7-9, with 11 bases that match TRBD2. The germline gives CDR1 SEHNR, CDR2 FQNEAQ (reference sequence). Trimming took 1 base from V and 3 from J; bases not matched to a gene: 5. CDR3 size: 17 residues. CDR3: CASSLGGTSGNYNEQFF. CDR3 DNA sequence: TGTGCCAGCAGCTTAGGGGGGACTAGCGGAAACTACAATGAGCAGTTCTTC.

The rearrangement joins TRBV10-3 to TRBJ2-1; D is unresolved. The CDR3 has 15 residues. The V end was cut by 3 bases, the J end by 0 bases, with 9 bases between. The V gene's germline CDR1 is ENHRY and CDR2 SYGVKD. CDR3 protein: CAISDWGSSYNEQFF. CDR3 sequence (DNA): TGTGCCATCAGTGATTGGGGAAGCTCCTACAATGAGCAGTTCTTC.

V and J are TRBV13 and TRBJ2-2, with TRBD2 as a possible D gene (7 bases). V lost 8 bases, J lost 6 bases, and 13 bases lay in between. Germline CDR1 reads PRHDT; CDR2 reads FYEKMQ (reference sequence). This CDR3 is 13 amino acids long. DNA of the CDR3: TGTGCCAGCGAGGGGGGGAATTCCGGGGAGCTGTTTTTT. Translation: CASEGGNSGELFF.

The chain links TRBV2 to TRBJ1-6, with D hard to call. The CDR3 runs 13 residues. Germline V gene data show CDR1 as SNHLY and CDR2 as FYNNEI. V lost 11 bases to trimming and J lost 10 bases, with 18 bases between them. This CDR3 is CASSPTSFSPLHF. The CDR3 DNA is TGTGCCTCCTCGCCAACGTCGTTCTCACCCCTCCACTTT.

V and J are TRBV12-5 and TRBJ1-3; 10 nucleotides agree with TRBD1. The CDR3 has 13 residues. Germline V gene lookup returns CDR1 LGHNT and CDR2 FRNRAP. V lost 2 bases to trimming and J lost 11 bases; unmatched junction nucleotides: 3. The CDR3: CASGLTGQGAIYF. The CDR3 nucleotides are TGTGCTAGTGGTTTGACCGGACAGGGGGCCATATATTTT.

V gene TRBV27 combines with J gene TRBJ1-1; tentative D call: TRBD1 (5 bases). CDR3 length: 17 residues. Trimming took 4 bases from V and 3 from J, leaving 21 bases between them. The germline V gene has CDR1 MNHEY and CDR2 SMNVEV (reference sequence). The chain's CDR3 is CASSYGGTGTLDTEAFF. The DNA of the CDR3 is TGTGCCAGCAGTTATGGGGGGACCGGAACTTTGGACACTGAAGCTTTCTTT.